These T cell receptor beta chains were read from a single sample in a study of OX40 agonist ivuxolimab in advanced cancers. Profiling relied on immunoSEQ multiplex PCR, and the TCRdb table lists in-frame clones only, not all of them. The repertoire holds about 90,000 clones, roughly 93% seen once, with about 0.35% in the top ten. This material consisted of CD4+ or CD8+ T cells sorted from blood, taken in a trial of the OX40 agonist ivuxolimab. The receptors were sampled from an adult with an advanced solid tumor such as melanoma, head and neck, liver or kidney cancer. The CDR3 runs from the conserved cysteine through the conserved F or W. Each record gives: D gene, clone size, V gene, J gene, CDR3 DNA, CDR3 protein. The D gene is left open where the match is weak. Some rows mark clone size as missing; the rest say once, few, many or name a class of expanded clone.

d_call: TRBD2; clone_size: .; v_call: TRBV7-2; j_call: TRBJ2-7; cdr3_nt: TGTGCCAGCAGCCCCCAGGGACTAGCGGGAGGTGAGCAGTACTTC; cdr3_aa: CASSPQGLAGGEQYF
d_call: .; clone_size: .; v_call: TRBV5-4; j_call: TRBJ2-7; cdr3_nt: TGTGCCAGCAGCTCCCACGGTGTGTGGGAGCAGTACTTC; cdr3_aa: CASSSHGVWEQYF
d_call: .; clone_size: once; v_call: TRBV18; j_call: TRBJ2-2; cdr3_nt: TGTGCCAGCTCACCCAGCGGGTCCGCACAAGGGGAGCTGTTTTTT; cdr3_aa: CASSPSGSAQGELFF
d_call: .; clone_size: once; v_call: TRBV19; j_call: TRBJ2-7; cdr3_nt: TGTGCCAGTAGTATATTACCGGGAGAGACCGCGCAGTACTTC; cdr3_aa: CASSILPGETAQYF
d_call: TRBD1; clone_size: .; v_call: TRBV2; j_call: TRBJ2-4; cdr3_nt: TGTGCCAGCAGTGCGACAGGGGGCAGGGACATTCAGTACTTC; cdr3_aa: CASSATGGRDIQYF
d_call: .; clone_size: .; v_call: TRBV4-3; j_call: TRBJ2-7; cdr3_nt: TGCGCCAGCAGTCCGACAGGCATGGGAGGGGAGCAGTACTTC; cdr3_aa: CASSPTGMGGEQYF
d_call: .; clone_size: once; v_call: TRBV6-6; j_call: TRBJ2-1; cdr3_nt: TGTGCCAGCAGTTACCAGGGGAAGCAGTTCTTC; cdr3_aa: CASSYQGKQFF
d_call: .; clone_size: .; v_call: TRBV28; j_call: TRBJ2-6; cdr3_nt: TGTGCCAGCAGGCAATTCAGCTCTGGGGCCAACGTCCTGACTTTC; cdr3_aa: CASRQFSSGANVLTF
d_call: .; clone_size: .; v_call: TRBV5-1; j_call: TRBJ1-6; cdr3_nt: TGCGCCAGCAGCCCGGGGGGACAAACGGCTTGGCCCCTCCACTTT; cdr3_aa: CASSPGGQTAWPLHF
d_call: TRBD2; clone_size: .; v_call: TRBV7-6; j_call: TRBJ2-3; cdr3_nt: TGTGCCAGCAGCTCGGGGGTAGCGGGGCAGAGCACAGATACGCAGTATTTT; cdr3_aa: CASSSGVAGQSTDTQYF
d_call: .; clone_size: .; v_call: TRBV4-3; j_call: TRBJ2-3; cdr3_nt: TGCGCCAGCAGCCAGGAAATTCGCACAGATACGCAGTATTTT; cdr3_aa: CASSQEIRTDTQYF
d_call: TRBD1; clone_size: .; v_call: TRBV15; j_call: TRBJ1-1; cdr3_nt: TGTGCCACCAGCAGAGAAATTGGGACAGGGGGAACTGAAGCTTTCTTT; cdr3_aa: CATSREIGTGGTEAFF
d_call: TRBD1; clone_size: .; v_call: TRBV5-1; j_call: TRBJ2-2; cdr3_nt: TGCGCCAGCACCTCCTTGACAGGGGGGAGTGGGGAGCTGTTTTTT; cdr3_aa: CASTSLTGGSGELFF
d_call: .; clone_size: few; v_call: TRBV6-5; j_call: TRBJ2-2; cdr3_nt: TGTGCCAGCAGGACAATAGGGGAAACCGGGGAGCTGTTTTTT; cdr3_aa: CASRTIGETGELFF
d_call: .; clone_size: .; v_call: TRBV27; j_call: TRBJ1-2; cdr3_nt: TGTGCCAGCAGTTTATCCACGGTCGCAGGGACGTTCTATGGCTACACCTTC; cdr3_aa: CASSLSTVAGTFYGYTF